These 29 T cell receptor beta chains originate from one sample sequenced in a study of blood T cell repertoires in COVID-19. The data were produced by immunoSEQ multiplex PCR, yet TCRdb's version contains in-frame clones alone and is incomplete. The sample lists about 26,000 clones; roughly 71% were seen once. What was sequenced was peripheral blood. The receptors stem from an elderly man with active or convalescent COVID-19.

This clone has just one count. The chain recombines TRBV29-1 with TRBJ2-2; 8 bases fit TRBD2. Unmatched junction bases numbered 7, after V lost 4 bases and J lost 6 bases. Per germline, CDR1 SQVTM and CDR2 ANQGSEA. This CDR3 comprises 14 residues. In DNA form, the CDR3 reads TGCAGCGTTGGCCGCTCGGGGGGGTCCGGGGAGCTGTTTTTT. Residues: CSVGRSGGSGELFF.

The rearrangement links TRBV18 to TRBJ1-4; possibly TRBD1 for D (5 bases). The CDR3 is 13 amino acids. Germline V gene lookup returns CDR1 KGHSH and CDR2 LQKENI. The germline V and J ends were trimmed by 6 bases and 10 bases, with 15 bases remaining between them. The CDR3 nucleotides read TGTGCCAGCTCGGGAGGACAAACCGGAAAACTGTTTTTT. As protein: CASSGGQTGKLFF.

In its sample, this clone was seen a few times. The DNA for the CDR3 is TGCGCCAGCAGCCCTCGGGGGAAGGGTGAAAAACTGTTTTTT. Amino acids: CASSPRGKGEKLFF. V usage is TRBV5-1 and J usage is TRBJ1-4; TRBD1 is a possible D gene (5 bases). Germline CDR1 reads SGHRS; CDR2 reads YFSETQ. This CDR3 is built from 14 residues. Trimming stripped 4 bases from V and 7 bases from J, with 14 bases between.

The chain's CDR3 is CASSKVQGLLGIADYEQYF. In nucleotides, the CDR3 is TGTGCCAGCAGCAAAGTTCAGGGGCTCCTAGGGATTGCGGACTACGAGCAGTACTTC. The chain carries TRBV21-1 and TRBJ2-7; TRBD1 is taken as the D call from the table, unchecked against the DNA. TRBV21-1 constitutes a pseudogene. This CDR3 has 19 amino acids.

This chain joins TRBV7-2 and TRBJ2-5; 7 bases are shared with TRBD2. The CDR3 runs 15 residues. After removal of 3 bases from V and 5 bases from J, the junction contained 9 bases not matched to a gene. Germline loops: CDR1 SGHTA, CDR2 FQGNSA. CDR3 nucleotide sequence: TGTGCCAGCAGCTTGACTAGCCGCCTCGGGGAGACCCAGTACTTC. Amino acids: CASSLTSRLGETQYF.

The V gene is TRBV19, the J gene TRBJ2-2, with a possible D match to TRBD2 (5 bases). In germline, CDR1 is LNHDA, CDR2 SQIVND (reference sequence). CDR3 length: 15 residues. V lost 3 bases, J lost 7 bases, and 15 bases lay in between. The CDR3 nucleotides read TGTGCCAGTAGTATGGAACTAGTGGGTGGCGGGGAGCTGTTTTTT. Encoded protein: CASSMELVGGGELFF.

This chain joins TRBV19 and TRBJ2-1; TRBD1 matches 8 bases. The V gene end was trimmed by 5 bases and the J gene end by 7 bases; junction bases not matched to a gene: 16. CDR1 LNHDA and CDR2 SQIVND come from the germline V gene (reference sequence). This CDR3 is 17 amino acids long. The chain's CDR3 is CASSPRTGSYERNEQFF. The DNA for the CDR3 is TGTGCCAGTAGTCCTCGGACAGGGTCCTACGAGAGGAATGAGCAGTTCTTC.

This chain connects TRBV15 to TRBJ1-2; the D is unclear. The V gene's germline CDR1 is LNHNV and CDR2 YYDKDF (reference sequence). CDR3 length: 16 residues. Trimming cost V 0 bases and J 0 bases, with 11 bases left between them. The CDR3 coding sequence is TGTGCCACCAGCAGAGATTACAAGGACTCTAACTATGGCTACACCTTC. Its translation is CATSRDYKDSNYGYTF. Together with reference TRBV15 and TRBJ1-2, the CDR3 gives the full variable domain: DAMVIQNPRYQVTQFGKPVTLSCSQTLNHNVMYWYQQKSSQAPKLLFHYYDKDFNNEADTPDNFQSRRPNTSFCFLDIRSPGLGDTAMYLCATSRDYKDSNYGYTFGSGTRLTVV.

This sequence joins TRBV7-8 and TRBJ1-5; 11 nucleotides match TRBD1. Trimming cost V 4 bases and J 4 bases; bases outside gene matches: 9. Germline V gene data show CDR1 as SGHVS and CDR2 as FQNEAQ. The CDR3 has 17 residues. CDR3 region: CASSSRTGGAYNQPQHF. The CDR3 region has the DNA TGTGCCAGCAGCTCCCGGACAGGGGGCGCGTATAATCAGCCCCAGCATTTT.

Turning to this clone: It is unclear where the CDR3 begins or ends on the DNA, so no DNA is shown, and the CDR3 is as TCRdb lists it. The chain uses TRBV19 and TRBJ2-3; TRBD2, the table's D call, lacks a check against the DNA. Per the germline V gene, CDR1 is LNHDA and CDR2 is SQIVND (reference sequence). The CDR3 has 16 residues if both end residues are counted. The CDR3 is CASTSGTSGIADTQYF.

J is TRBJ2-7 and V is TRBV19; 12 bases are shared with TRBD2. Germline lookup yields CDR1 LNHDA and CDR2 SQIVND (reference sequence). The ends lost 6 bases at V and 6 bases at J; junction bases unmatched: 6. The length of the CDR3 is 14 residues. The CDR3 here is CASSRRTSGTEQYF. CDR3 DNA: TGTGCCAGTAGCCGAAGGACTAGCGGGACCGAGCAGTACTTC.

The gene calls are TRBV10-3 and TRBJ1-1; unclear D gene. Deletions cut 0 bases from V and 1 base from J, with 9 bases between. This CDR3 region has 15 residues. Germline CDR1 is ENHRY and CDR2 is SYGVKD. CDR3 coding DNA: TGTGCCATCAGTGAGTCCGGGAGCCCGAACACTGAAGCTTTCTTT. This sequence encodes CAISESGSPNTEAFF.

V usage is TRBV5-4 and J usage is TRBJ2-1; D is perhaps TRBD2 (7 bases). The CDR3 is 20 residues long. CDR1 is SGHNT and CDR2 is YYREEE in the germline V gene (reference sequence). Trimming cost V 0 bases and J 4 bases, with 26 bases left between them. CDR3 protein: CASSLAKEGLGRGRYNEQFF. As DNA, the CDR3 is TGTGCCAGCAGCTTGGCCAAAGAGGGGTTGGGGCGGGGGCGATACAATGAGCAGTTCTTC.

In this sample, this clone turned up a few times. DNA of the CDR3: TGTGCCAGCAGTGAGGCAGGGGTGGGGACAGATACGCAGTATTTT. It yields the protein CASSEAGVGTDTQYF. The chain carries TRBV25-1 and TRBJ2-3, with D possibly TRBD1 on 6 matching bases. The CDR3 sequence is 15 residues long. V lost 3 bases, J lost 3 bases, and 13 bases lay in between. Germline V CDR1 and CDR2: MGHDK, SYGVNS.

This clone occurred a few times. The chain has TRBV12-3 or TRBV12-4 and TRBJ1-5; 8 nucleotides line up with TRBD1. The CDR3 covers 13 residues. V gave up 6 bases and J gave up 5 bases; unmatched junction bases: 3. The CDR3 nucleotides are TGTGCCAGCAGAGGACAGGGCCATCAGCCCCAGCATTTT. Translating it yields CASRGQGHQPQHF.

The V call is TRBV6-2 or TRBV6-3, the J call TRBJ2-3; TRBD1 matches at 7 bases. The CDR3 loop spans 18 amino acids. With V trimmed by 5 bases and J by 0 bases, 14 bases remained unmatched. Germline V gene sequence: CDR1 MNHEY, CDR2 SVGEGT. CDR3: CASSDNTWTGTSTDTQYF. The CDR3 DNA reads as TGTGCCAGCAGTGATAACACTTGGACAGGAACTAGCACAGATACGCAGTATTTT.

The rearrangement uses TRBV7-4 and TRBJ1-5; the D gene is possibly TRBD1 (5 bases). Germline CDR1 reads SGHVT; CDR2 reads SQSDAQ. The CDR3 sequence is 17 residues long. The germline V and J ends were trimmed by 4 bases and 2 bases, with 18 bases remaining between them. CDR3 coding DNA: TGTGCCAGCAGCTCCCTCAGAGTGGCGGGGGGCAATCAGCCCCAGCATTTT. Its protein product is CASSSLRVAGGNQPQHF.

This clone was recorded a few times. The rearrangement links TRBV9 to TRBJ1-1; D might be TRBD1 (6 bases). The V end lost 2 bases, the J end lost 8 bases, and 13 bases lay between the germline ends. CDR3 length: 13 residues. CDR1 SGDLS and CDR2 YYNGEE come from the germline V gene. CDR3: CASSVDGTLEAFF. The DNA for the CDR3 is TGTGCCAGCAGCGTGGATGGGACACTCGAAGCTTTCTTT.

This clone was counted between two and nine times. J is TRBJ1-1 and V is TRBV7-2; D is uncertain. The length of the CDR3 is 13 residues. From germline, CDR1 is SGHTA and CDR2 FQGNSA. V gave up 3 bases and J gave up 0 bases, with 5 bases separating them. CDR3 nucleotides: TGTGCCAGCAGCTTTTCCGTGAACACTGAAGCTTTCTTT. It encodes CASSFSVNTEAFF.

V gene TRBV18 combines with J gene TRBJ2-7, with D unresolved. Germline CDR1 is KGHSH and CDR2 is LQKENI. With 3 bases removed from V and 3 bases from J, the gap between germline ends came to 12 bases. The CDR3 covers 14 residues. The CDR3 nucleotides are TGTGCCAGCTCACCCTGGCCAGGCCACTACGAGCAGTACTTC. Amino acid sequence: CASSPWPGHYEQYF. Together with reference TRBV18 and TRBJ2-7, the CDR3 gives the full variable domain: NAGVMQNPRHLVRRRGQEARLRCSPMKGHSHVYWYRQLPEEGLKFMVYLQKENIIDESGMPKERFSAEFPKEGPSILRIQQVVRGDSAAYFCASSPWPGHYEQYFGPGTRLTVT.

The chain links TRBV19 to TRBJ2-7; D is unclear. The germline V gene encodes CDR1 LNHDA and CDR2 SQIVND (reference sequence). The length of the CDR3 is 15 residues. Trimming stripped 4 bases from V and 5 bases from J, with 18 bases between. CDR3 region: CASSTDHDTTDEQYF. DNA for the CDR3: TGTGCCAGTAGTACCGACCACGACACCACTGACGAGCAGTACTTC.

V gene TRBV6-6 combines with J gene TRBJ2-7; TRBD1 aligns across 7 bases. The J segment lost 2 bases and the V segment lost 5 bases, leaving 3 bases of the junction unmatched. This CDR3 region has 13 residues. CDR1 MNHNY and CDR2 SVGAGI come from the germline V gene (reference sequence). This CDR3 is CASSDGTAYEQYF. The CDR3 DNA follows: TGTGCCAGCAGTGATGGGACAGCCTACGAGCAGTACTTC.

J is TRBJ2-2 and V is TRBV7-9, with D maybe TRBD1 (6 bases). This CDR3 is 18 amino acids long. CDR1 SEHNR and CDR2 FQNEAQ come from the germline V gene (reference sequence). Trimming stripped 2 bases from V and 1 base from J, with 17 bases between. The chain's CDR3 is CASSLKIGTGQNTGELFF. CDR3 in DNA: TGTGCCAGCAGCTTAAAAATTGGAACGGGACAGAACACCGGGGAGCTGTTTTTT.

V and J are TRBV19 and TRBJ1-1; D gene unclear. The CDR3 sequence is 14 residues long. The V gene lost 3 bases and the J gene lost 3 bases, with 11 bases spanning the gap. The germline V gene encodes CDR1 LNHDA and CDR2 SQIVND (reference sequence). This CDR3 reads CASSMRGVDTEAFF. The CDR3 DNA reads TGTGCCAGTAGTATGAGAGGAGTTGACACTGAAGCTTTCTTT.

The gene calls are TRBV7-3 and TRBJ2-1; a possible D gene is TRBD2 (6 bases). The CDR3 is 13 amino acids. Germline-derived CDR1 and CDR2 are SGHTA and FQGTGA. V was pared by 2 bases and J by 6 bases, with 8 bases between. The chain's CDR3 is CASSLSGGNEQFF. CDR3 nucleotide sequence: TGTGCCAGCAGCTTATCCGGGGGCAATGAGCAGTTCTTC.

The chain has TRBV16 and TRBJ2-3; D may be TRBD2 (5 bases). Germline values: CDR1 KGHSY, CDR2 FQNENV. The CDR3 sequence is 14 residues long. The V end was cut by 4 bases, the J end by 0 bases, with 8 bases between. CDR3: CASSRRSSTDTQYF. CDR3 in DNA: TGTGCCAGCAGCCGGAGGAGTAGCACAGATACGCAGTATTTT.

The rearrangement uses TRBV4-2 and TRBJ1-6; D call uncertain. The CDR3 extends over 16 amino acids. CDR1 and CDR2 (germline): LGHNA, YNFKEQ. Trimming removed 0 bases from V and 3 bases from J, with 9 bases in between. The CDR3 spells CASSQDGQVYNSPLHF. The CDR3, as DNA: TGTGCCAGCAGCCAAGATGGCCAGGTCTATAATTCACCCCTCCACTTT.

The rearrangement uses TRBV12-3 or TRBV12-4 and TRBJ2-7; D may be TRBD1 (5 bases). The CDR3 has 11 amino acids. V dropped 6 bases and J dropped 3 bases, with 6 bases sitting between them. CDR3 sequence: CASSRVYEQYF. Written as DNA, the CDR3 is TGTGCCAGCAGCAGGGTCTACGAGCAGTACTTC.

The chain combines TRBV13 with TRBJ2-7; D might be TRBD2 (5 bases). The germline CDR1 and CDR2 sequences are PRHDT and FYEKMQ (reference sequence). This CDR3 has 18 amino acids. V was trimmed by 5 bases and J by 3 bases, leaving 26 bases between them. CDR3 loop: CASSQRTRGLTPIYEQYF. The CDR3 nucleotides are TGTGCCAGCAGCCAACGAACTCGGGGTCTCACCCCAATCTACGAGCAGTACTTC.